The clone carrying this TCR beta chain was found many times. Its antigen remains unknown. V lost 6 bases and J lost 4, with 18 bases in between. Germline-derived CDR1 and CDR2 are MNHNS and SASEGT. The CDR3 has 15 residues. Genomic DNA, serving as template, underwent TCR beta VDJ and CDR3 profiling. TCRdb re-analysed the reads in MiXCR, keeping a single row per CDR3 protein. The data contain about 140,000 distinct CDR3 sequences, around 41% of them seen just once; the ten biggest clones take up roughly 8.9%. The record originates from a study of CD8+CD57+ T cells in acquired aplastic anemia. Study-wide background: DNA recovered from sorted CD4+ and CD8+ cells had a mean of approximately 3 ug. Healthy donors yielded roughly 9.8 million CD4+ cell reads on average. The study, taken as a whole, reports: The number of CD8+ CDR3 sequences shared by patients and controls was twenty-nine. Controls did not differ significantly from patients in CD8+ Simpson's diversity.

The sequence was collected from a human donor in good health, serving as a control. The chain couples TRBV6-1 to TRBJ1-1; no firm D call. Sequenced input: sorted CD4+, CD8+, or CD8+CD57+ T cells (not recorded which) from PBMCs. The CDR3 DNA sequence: TGTGCCAGCAGACCGACAAGATTCTTGAGCACTGAAGCTTTCTTT. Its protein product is CASRPTRFLSTEAFF.